Below, 20 T cell receptor beta chains from the same sample are listed, as sequenced in a study of blood T cell repertoires in COVID-19. Clones were sequenced by immunoSEQ multiplex PCR, and TCRdb holds only the in-frame ones, with some missing. Counted here are roughly 160,000 clones, approximately 84% occurring once; the ten biggest clones make up roughly a tenth. Sequencing was performed on peripheral blood. Receptor source: a man in his 70s with active or convalescent COVID-19.

The rearrangement joins TRBV30 to TRBJ1-2; D uncertain. Looked up from germline, CDR1 is GTSNPN and CDR2 is SVGIG (reference sequence). V lost 0 bases and J lost 4, with 9 bases in between. This CDR3 comprises 13 residues. The CDR3 sequence: CAWSVRGLYGYTF. CDR3 DNA: TGTGCCTGGAGTGTTAGAGGGCTCTATGGCTACACCTTC.

This clone was found once. V gene TRBV7-9 combines with J gene TRBJ1-1, with 9 bases identical to TRBD1. With V trimmed by 2 bases and J by 5 bases, 3 bases remained unmatched. CDR3 length: 14 residues. Germline V gene sequence: CDR1 SEHNR, CDR2 FQNEAQ (reference sequence). The CDR3 bases are TGTGCCAGCAGCTTAAGACAGGGGGGGACTGAAGCTTTCTTT. It translates to CASSLRQGGTEAFF. The whole variable domain, filled in from reference TRBV7-9 and TRBJ1-1, reads DTGVSQNPRHKITKRGQNVTFRCDPISEHNRLYWYRQTLGQGPEFLTYFQNEAQLEKSRLLSDRFSAERPKGSFSTLEIQRTEQGDSAMYLCASSLRQGGTEAFFGQGTRLTVV.

This clone was seen a few times. The V call is TRBV10-1, the J call TRBJ2-2, with 14 bases that match TRBD2. Per the germline V gene, CDR1 is WNHNN and CDR2 is SYGVQD (reference sequence). The CDR3 has 19 residues. The V gene end was trimmed by 0 bases and the J gene end by 2 bases; junction bases not matched to a gene: 5. CDR3 sequence: CASSESIGLAGGNTGELFF. The CDR3 DNA is TGCGCCAGCAGTGAGTCGATCGGACTAGCGGGAGGTAACACCGGGGAGCTGTTTTTT.

The chain employs TRBV6-5 and TRBJ2-2, with D perhaps matching TRBD2 (6 bases). This CDR3 has 15 residues. Germline V gene data show CDR1 as MNHEY and CDR2 as SVGAGI. Trimming removed 7 bases at V and 5 bases at J, with 17 bases between. CDR3 bases: TGTGCCAGCACCACCGAGATGGGGGGAACCGGGGAGCTGTTTTTT. Translation gives CASTTEMGGTGELFF.

This chain connects TRBV18 to TRBJ2-3; 12 nucleotides match TRBD1. Germline trimming cut 3 bases from V and 5 bases from J; bases unmatched to any gene: 6. The CDR3 is 16 residues long. The germline V gene encodes CDR1 KGHSH and CDR2 LQKENI. This CDR3 reads CASSPTGQGAGDTQYF. CDR3 sequence (DNA): TGTGCCAGCTCACCTACGGGACAGGGGGCTGGAGATACGCAGTATTTT.

The chain links TRBV7-7 to TRBJ1-2, with TRBD1 identical over 7 bases. The V gene end was trimmed by 1 base and the J gene end by 0 bases; junction bases not matched to a gene: 20. The CDR3 contains 21 residues. Germline CDR1 is SSHAT and CDR2 is FNYEAQ (reference sequence). The CDR3 DNA follows: TGTGCCAGCAGCTTAGTGGGGGAGAGGCGACAGGGTAAGGTAGCTAACTATGGCTACACCTTC. Residues: CASSLVGERRQGKVANYGYTF.

This rearrangement joins TRBV19 to TRBJ2-5; D gene unclear. Trimming pared 3 bases from V and 1 base from J, leaving 12 bases between. Germline V CDR1 and CDR2: LNHDA, SQIVND (reference sequence). This CDR3 has 15 residues. CDR3: CASSMSRPFQETQYF. The CDR3 DNA reads as TGTGCCAGTAGTATGAGCAGGCCCTTCCAAGAGACCCAGTACTTC.

The genes are TRBV20-1 and TRBJ2-7, with 13 bases fitting TRBD2. Losses at the gene ends were 3 bases for V and 7 bases for J; bases not matched to a gene: 9. Germline V gene data show CDR1 as DFQATT and CDR2 as SNEGSKA (reference sequence). The CDR3 consists of 15 residues. The CDR3 spells CSASPGLAGVREQYF. In nucleotides, the CDR3 is TGCAGTGCTAGTCCCGGACTAGCGGGAGTTCGAGAGCAGTACTTC.

This clone was observed a handful of times. The rearrangement links TRBV5-1 to TRBJ1-2; 8 bases fit TRBD1. With 7 bases clipped from V and 2 bases from J, the junction kept 7 bases outside the gene matches. CDR1 and CDR2 (germline): SGHRS, YFSETQ. The CDR3 consists of 14 residues. DNA of the CDR3: TGCGCCAGCGTCCCCGGGACAGGCAACTATGGCTACACCTTC. Amino acids: CASVPGTGNYGYTF.

V and J are TRBV4-3 and TRBJ1-2; D unresolved. The CDR3 is made up of 17 amino acids. From germline, CDR1 is LGHNA and CDR2 YSLEER. Trimming shortened V by 0 bases and J by 8 bases, and 22 bases separated the two germline ends. This chain's CDR3 is CASSQDQLSSRVGGYTF. The DNA for the CDR3 is TGCGCCAGCAGCCAAGATCAATTGTCTTCCCGGGTTGGAGGCTACACCTTC.

This rearrangement joins TRBV5-1 to TRBJ2-3; 7 bases fit TRBD1. After removal of 7 bases from V and 4 bases from J, the junction contained 6 bases not matched to a gene. The CDR3 covers 13 residues. Germline V gives CDR1 SGHRS, CDR2 YFSETQ. CDR3 in amino acids: CASGTGAADTQYF. DNA for the CDR3: TGCGCCAGCGGAACAGGGGCGGCAGATACGCAGTATTTT.

The V call is TRBV7-2, the J call TRBJ2-3; the D gene is possibly TRBD1 (6 bases). There are 14 residues in the CDR3. Between the trimmed V and J ends, which lost 1 base and 4 bases, there was a span of 9 bases. The V gene's germline CDR1 is SGHTA and CDR2 FQGNSA. The CDR3 DNA is TGTGCCAGCAGCTTAGTGCAGGGGTCAGATACGCAGTATTTT. Amino acids: CASSLVQGSDTQYF.

The V call is TRBV9, the J call TRBJ1-1; no definite D call. Germline values: CDR1 SGDLS, CDR2 YYNGEE. CDR3 length equals 14 residues. The V and J ends lost 4 bases and 0 bases respectively, with 10 bases between them. CDR3 amino acids: CASSSSGMNTEAFF. Here the CDR3 DNA reads TGTGCCAGCAGCTCTAGCGGGATGAACACTGAAGCTTTCTTT.

This chain links TRBV4-3 with TRBJ2-7; a possible D gene is TRBD1 (5 bases). Trimming cost V 0 bases and J 3 bases, with 12 bases left between them. The germline gives CDR1 LGHNA, CDR2 YSLEER. CDR3 length equals 15 residues. CDR3 sequence (DNA): TGCGCCAGCAGCCAAGAGAGGACATCACTCTACGAGCAGTACTTC. Its translation is CASSQERTSLYEQYF.

In the case of this clone: Other DNA sequences from this sample encode an identical CDR3 as well. The V and J genes are TRBV9 and TRBJ1-1, with a tentative D call TRBD1 (5 bases). The ends were cut back, 4 bases at V and 0 bases at J, with 13 bases in the middle. Germline lookup yields CDR1 SGDLS and CDR2 YYNGEE. The CDR3 length is 15 residues. Here the CDR3 DNA reads TGTGCCAGCAGCCCCAGGGAATTGGTGAACACTGAAGCTTTCTTT. It codes for CASSPRELVNTEAFF.

The chain combines TRBV19 with TRBJ2-7, with a tentative D call TRBD1 (5 bases). CDR3 length: 13 residues. V was cut by 2 bases and J by 6 bases, with 11 bases left in between. From germline, CDR1 is LNHDA and CDR2 SQIVND (reference sequence). For the CDR3, the DNA is TGTGCCAGTAGTATAATTCGCGACAGCGAGCAGTACTTC. It translates to CASSIIRDSEQYF. The complete variable domain, with remaining parts taken from reference TRBV19 and TRBJ2-7, reads DGGITQSPKYLFRKEGQNVTLSCEQNLNHDAMYWYRQDPGQGLRLIYYSQIVNDFQKGDIAEGYSVSREKKESFPLTVTSAQKNPTAFYLCASSIIRDSEQYFGPGTRLTVT.

This chain connects TRBV19 to TRBJ1-4, with 8 positions matching TRBD1. The ends lost 6 bases at V and 3 bases at J; junction bases unmatched: 9. Germline CDR1 is LNHDA and CDR2 is SQIVND (reference sequence). CDR3 length: 16 amino acids. The chain's CDR3 is CASRIWQGAPNEKLFF. The DNA of the CDR3 is TGTGCCAGTAGGATTTGGCAGGGGGCTCCTAATGAAAAACTGTTTTTT.

The chain links TRBV7-8 to TRBJ2-2; a weak D match, TRBD2 (5 bases). The V gene lost 3 bases and the J gene lost 5 bases, with 7 bases spanning the gap. Germline CDR1 SGHVS, CDR2 FQNEAQ. CDR3 length equals 13 residues. The CDR3 is CASSFRGTGELFF. CDR3 in DNA: TGTGCCAGCAGCTTTCGGGGAACCGGGGAGCTGTTTTTT.

This clone was observed once. This chain connects TRBV7-2 to TRBJ2-3; D is ambiguous. V was trimmed by 5 bases and J by 6 bases, leaving 18 bases between them. CDR1 is SGHTA, CDR2 FQGNSA, per germline. The CDR3 length is 15 residues. The CDR3, as DNA: TGTGCCAGCAGCCCCAGTCCCCGTCCGCCCGATACGCAGTATTTT. Protein: CASSPSPRPPDTQYF.

J is TRBJ1-5 and V is TRBV28; 9 nucleotides match TRBD1. V shed 1 base and J 4 bases; nucleotides not matched to a gene: 8. The CDR3 runs 17 residues. The germline CDR1 and CDR2 sequences are MDHEN and SYDVKM. The CDR3 protein is CASSLYRDRARNQPQHF. The CDR3 region has the DNA TGTGCCAGCAGTTTATATAGGGACAGGGCCCGAAATCAGCCCCAGCATTTT.